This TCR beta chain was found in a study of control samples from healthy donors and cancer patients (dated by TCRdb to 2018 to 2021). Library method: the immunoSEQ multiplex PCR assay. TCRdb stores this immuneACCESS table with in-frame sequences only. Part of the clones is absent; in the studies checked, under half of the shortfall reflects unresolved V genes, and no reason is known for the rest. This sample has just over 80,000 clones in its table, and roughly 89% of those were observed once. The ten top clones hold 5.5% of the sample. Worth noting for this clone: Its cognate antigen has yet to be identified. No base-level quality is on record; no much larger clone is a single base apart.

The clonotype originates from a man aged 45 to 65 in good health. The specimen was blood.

The CDR3 loop reads CASSLYTGGNQPQHF. The DNA sequence reads TGTGCCAGCAGTTTATATACGGGGGGGAATCAGCCCCAGCATTTT. The chain is assembled from TRBV28 and TRBJ1-5, with TRBD1 perhaps the D gene, on 5 matching bases. The V and J ends are trimmed by 1 base and 4 bases, leaving 11 bases between them. As encoded in the germline V gene, CDR1 is MDHEN while CDR2 is SYDVKM. The CDR3, cysteine through phenylalanine, is 15 amino acids long. CDR3 DNA is the only sequence kept; it has 45 bases, read in frame from the first base. Beyond the CDR3, the reference TRBV28 and TRBJ1-5 genes provide the residues; the full variable domain reads: DVKVTQSSRYLVKRTGEKVFLECVQDMDHENMFWYRQDPGLGLRLIYFSYDVKMKEKGDIPEGYSVSREKKERFSLILESASTNQTSMYLCASSLYTGGNQPQHFGDGTRLSIL.